Below are 3 T cell receptor beta chains sequenced from a single sample in a study of identical twins. A single record per CDR3 protein comes from TCRdb applying MiXCR to the 5' RACE reads. The data contain under 450,000 distinct CDR3 sequences, 15% to 20% of them singletons. The sequencing input was naive T cells sorted from blood. The receptors stem from a man aged 50 to 60 in good health.

With respect to this clonotype: It may be a read error: a sequence one base away is much more abundant. V is TRBV5-1 and J is TRBJ2-1, with unresolved D. The CDR3 consists of 14 residues. Germline V gene sequence: CDR1 SGHRS, CDR2 YFSETQ. V was clipped by 1 base and J by 2 bases, with 7 bases between them. The DNA for the CDR3 is TGCGCCAGCAGCTTGACAGAGCCCTACAATGAGCAGTTCTTC. Translated, it gives CASSLTEPYNEQFF.

There are many counts of this clonotype. The chain uses TRBV6-5 and TRBJ2-6; maybe TRBD2 (6 bases). This CDR3 spans 15 amino acids. Germline V gene sequence: CDR1 MNHEY, CDR2 SVGAGI. Trimming cost V 5 bases and J 2 bases, with 10 bases left between them. The CDR3 region has the DNA TGTGCCAGCAGTCACGGGGGTACTGGGGCCAACGTCCTGACTTTC. Translating it yields CASSHGGTGANVLTF.

J is TRBJ1-1 and V is TRBV6-5; TRBD1 matches 8 bases. CDR3 length equals 14 residues. J was trimmed by 4 bases and V by 2 bases; bases with no gene match: 3. Germline V lookup: CDR1 MNHEY, CDR2 SVGAGI. The CDR3 DNA follows: TGTGCCAGCAGTTACCCGGACAGGGCCACTGAAGCTTTCTTT. Translation: CASSYPDRATEAFF.